Reported below is one T cell receptor beta chain. In its sample, this clonotype was seen many times. Its antigen is currently not known. The record has no base qualities; no much larger clone is one base away. V loses 5 bases of germline sequence and J loses 4 bases, and the interval between the two ends is 20 bases. Its CDR3 holds 15 amino acids, cysteine through phenylalanine. Just the 45-base CDR3 DNA is kept, in frame starting at base 1. The germline V gene encodes CDR1 GTSNPN and CDR2 SVGIG (reference sequence). This specimen's time point label, per the study, means: newly diagnosed GD, antithyroid drugs for less than 3 months. RNA was extracted from PBMCs in TRIzol for both TCR sequencing and RNA sequencing. The diagnosis of Graves' disease followed American Thyroid Association guidelines. The patients came from an endocrinology department in Xi'an, China. From each patient, approximately 10 milliliters of peripheral blood was collected into an EDTA anticoagulant tube. PBMCs were isolated by Ficoll Paque Plus density gradient separation without further T cell sorting. RNA quality was checked with an Agilent 2100 Bioanalyzer and agarose gel, and concentration with a NanoDrop 2000.

This entry is derived from a study of regulatory T cells in long-lasting Graves disease (dated by TCRdb to the early 2020s). In the study overall: Newly diagnosed Graves' disease patients had taken antithyroid drugs for less than 3 months. The study took place in China and was registered as a clinical trial. TCR sequencing covered roughly 13 persistent and roughly 20 newly diagnosed Graves' disease patients, about 35 samples in total. Peripheral blood TCR sequencing and RNA sequencing compared persistent Graves' disease patients with newly diagnosed Graves' disease patients.

The method was multiplex PCR. The instrument given in TCRdb is Illumina HiSeq 4000. iRepertoire HTBI primers and Arm-PCR amplification of CDR3 regions were used to construct TCR beta libraries. Before sequencing, the PCR products underwent gel purification. The paper's processing steps were these. Across samples, roughly 60 TRBV and roughly 15 TRBJ segments were identified and used for gene usage analysis of CDR3 amino acid clonotypes. COPE and FqMerger were used to merge the filtered high-quality paired reads into contigs. Contigs were aligned with BLAST to IMGT TRBV, TRBD and TRBJ reference genes, and CDR3 was defined per IMGT. Any clonotype with a frequency above 0.1% was classified as a highly expanded clone. Repertoire diversity was measured by Shannon entropy, and V-J evenness by the Gini coefficient. A clonotype found in more than one individual was treated as public. Through fastp at Q25 and MiXCR, TCRdb rebuilt clones from the public reads, retaining in-frame beta chains. When rows share a CDR3 protein, they turn into one entry using the most common DNA and genes. These V and J calls rely on TCRdb rather than the paper's analysis. The sample has about 240,000 distinct CDR3 sequences on record, about 19% of them singletons. Clones ranked in the top ten supply approximately 15% of the sample.

The paper's findings and limits, for the study overall: Only peripheral blood was studied, because thyroid tissue, the primary lesion, was inaccessible. More public clonotypes were shared among persistent patients (under 3,000) than among newly diagnosed patients (approximately 1,000). TRBV28, TRBJ1-2 and TRBJ2-5 were preferentially used in persistent disease, while TRBV20-1 and TRBJ2-1 were favored in newly diagnosed disease. Persistent Graves' disease patients showed lower TCR Shannon entropy and fewer highly expanded clones than newly diagnosed patients, suggesting clonal expansion. Sequencing and analysis were limited to the TCR beta chain. As a limitation, the authors acknowledged that the small sample size may reduce accuracy.

The sample here was peripheral blood mononuclear cells (PBMCs), taken at new diagnosis, from a patient treated with antithyroid drugs. The chain uses TRBV30 and TRBJ2-5; the D gene is perhaps TRBD2, on 6 matching bases. This TCR came from a female donor with Graves disease. CDR3 protein: CAWAQPGLGGETQYF. The DNA reads as follows: TGTGCCTGGGCCCAACCGGGGCTCGGGGGAGAGACCCAGTACTTC. Outside the CDR3, residues come from the reference TRBV30 and TRBJ2-5 proteins, so the full variable domain is: SQTIHQWPATLVQPVGSPLSLECTVEGTSNPNLYWYRQAAGRGLQLLFYSVGIGQISSEVPQNLSASRPQDRQFILSSKKLLLSDSGFYLCAWAQPGLGGETQYFGPGTRLLVL.